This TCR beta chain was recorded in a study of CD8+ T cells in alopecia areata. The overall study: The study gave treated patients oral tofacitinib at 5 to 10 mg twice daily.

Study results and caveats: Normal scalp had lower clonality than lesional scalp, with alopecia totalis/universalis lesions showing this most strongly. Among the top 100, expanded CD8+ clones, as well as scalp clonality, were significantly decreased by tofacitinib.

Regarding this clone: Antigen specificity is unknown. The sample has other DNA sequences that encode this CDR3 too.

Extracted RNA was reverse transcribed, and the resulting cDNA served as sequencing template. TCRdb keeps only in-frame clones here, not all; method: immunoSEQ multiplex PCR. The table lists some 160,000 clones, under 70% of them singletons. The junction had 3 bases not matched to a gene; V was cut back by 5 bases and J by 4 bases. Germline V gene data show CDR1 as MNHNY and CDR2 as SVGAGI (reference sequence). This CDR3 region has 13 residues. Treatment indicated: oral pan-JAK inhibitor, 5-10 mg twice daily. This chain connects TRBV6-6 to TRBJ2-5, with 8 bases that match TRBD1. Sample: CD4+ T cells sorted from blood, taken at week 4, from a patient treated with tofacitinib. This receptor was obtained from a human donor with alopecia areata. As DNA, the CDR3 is TGTGCCAGCAGTCCCGGGACAGGAGAGACCCAGTACTTC. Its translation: CASSPGTGETQYF.